The present entry profiles one T cell receptor beta chain with its context. Its antigen is currently unknown. Some clones are missing from TCRdb's copy, which holds only in-frame ones; the method was immunoSEQ multiplex PCR. This table holds 65,000 to 95,000 clones, approximately 86% found once. The germline CDR1 and CDR2 sequences are SGHTA and FQGTGA. The CDR3 totals 15 residues. V was clipped by 5 bases and J by 4 bases; unmatched bases: 8. The data were taken from a study of OX40 agonist ivuxolimab in advanced cancers. Overall study context: Age averaged about 60 years (range roughly 23 to 85), and more than 80% were male. Enrollees could have had prior anti-PD-1, anti-PD-L1 or anti-CTLA-4 therapy, which more than 30% had received.

Findings of the study overall: The specificity for antigen of the expanded peripheral T cells was not determined. Partial responders receiving 0.1-3.0 mg/kg showed among the lowest clonal expansion.

The sequence was obtained from an adult with an advanced solid tumor such as melanoma, head and neck, liver or kidney cancer. The starting material was CD4+ or CD8+ T cells sorted from blood, obtained in a trial of the OX40 agonist ivuxolimab. The rearrangement links TRBV7-3 to TRBJ2-5; TRBD1 aligns across 9 bases. Written as DNA, the CDR3 is TGTGCCAGCAGCGAAAACAGGGGGCCGGGAGAGACCCAGTACTTC. Translated, it gives CASSENRGPGETQYF.